In this sample, the clone carrying this T cell receptor (beta chain) turned up a few times. Its specificity is not known. TCR beta CDR3 sequences were amplified from RNA transcripts. First-round RT-PCR with HTBI primers amplified the TCR CDR3 region. TCRdb passed the multiplex PCR reads through MiXCR, listing each CDR3 protein once. Of hundreds of thousands of distinct CDR3 sequences detected, around 15% appear once; the ten largest clones hold around 12%. The data belong to a study of T cells in Graves' hyperthyroidism and ophthalmopathy. Findings and limits, study-wide: Prediction of ophthalmopathy progression came a median around 6.5 months pre-onset.

Patients affected by ophthalmopathy presented a Clinical Activity Score of at least 3, a NOSPECS grade of at least 4, and disease duration below 3 months. The study left out patients who had uncontrolled infection, other autoimmune disease, pregnancy or lactation. The authors obtained PBMCs from roughly 9.7 ml of fresh peripheral blood. V lost 0 bases, J lost 6 bases, and 7 bases stayed unmatched. The CDR3 contains 17 residues. CDR1 and CDR2 from the germline V gene are SGDLS and YYNGEE. The clonotype originates from a woman aged 50 to 65 with Graves' ophthalmopathy. Sequences were obtained from blood. The chain joins TRBV9 to TRBJ2-1; 12 positions match TRBD2. The CDR3 loop reads CASSVASGRAGGNEQFF. CDR3 bases: TGTGCCAGCAGCGTAGCTAGCGGGAGGGCCGGAGGCAATGAGCAGTTCTTC.